Listed here are 20 T cell receptor beta chains from one sample, sequenced in a study of human T cells and chemical hapten exposure. TCRdb independently ran MiXCR on the RACE reads; one entry per CDR3 protein. The sample has more than 80,000 distinct CDR3 sequences, 7% to 8% seen once; the top ten hold around 1.5%. Time point specified: patch test 1, 2 weeks after DPC sensitization. Treatment: therapeutic diphenylcyclopropenone sensitization with weekly scalp DPC. The material was whole blood, obtained in connection with sensitization to the hapten diphenylcyclopropenone (DPC). The source of these receptors is a woman in her twenties or thirties with alopecia areata. Some clones in this sample may be carry-over from other donors' samples.

This clonotype occurred many times. The junction and the germline gene differ at one end; a read error may be behind it. The CDR3 coding sequence is TGTGCTAGCAGCCCGACAGGGTTTAGCTACAATGAGCAGTTCTTC. This translates into CASSPTGFSYNEQFF. This sequence joins TRBV7-7 and TRBJ2-1; 7 positions agree with TRBD1. The CDR3 spans 15 residues. Germline lookup yields CDR1 SSHAT and CDR2 FNYEAQ (reference sequence).

This clonotype was counted at least ten times. The chain joins TRBV5-1 to TRBJ2-2; D may correspond to TRBD1 or TRBD2 (5 bases each). Germline assignment: CDR1 SGHRS and CDR2 YFSETQ. The CDR3 is 14 amino acids. Deletions cut 7 bases from V and 3 bases from J, with 13 bases between. This CDR3 is CASGGREYTGELFF. CDR3 bases: TGCGCCAGCGGGGGTCGGGAATACACCGGGGAGCTGTTTTTT.

This clonotype has a handful of counts. The chain uses TRBV20-1 and TRBJ2-2, with D perhaps matching TRBD2 (6 bases). Per the germline V gene, CDR1 is DFQATT and CDR2 is SNEGSKA (reference sequence). This CDR3 comprises 15 residues. Trimming pared 0 bases from V and 1 base from J, leaving 9 bases between. DNA of the CDR3: TGCAGTGCTAGAGATCCGGGACTGAACACCGGGGAGCTGTTTTTT. It encodes CSARDPGLNTGELFF.

This clonotype was observed a handful of times. The chain employs TRBV12-3 or TRBV12-4 and TRBJ2-2; no definite D call. CDR3 length equals 12 residues. V gave up 8 bases and J gave up 1 base, with 5 bases separating them. The CDR3 region is CASERNTGELFF. The CDR3 DNA follows: TGTGCCAGCGAGCGGAACACCGGGGAGCTGTTTTTT.

This chain joins TRBV15 and TRBJ1-3; D ambiguous. V was shortened by 5 bases and J by 4 bases, with 6 bases between the two germline ends. Germline CDR1 LNHNV, CDR2 YYDKDF (reference sequence). This CDR3 has 12 residues. The CDR3 protein is CATSGYGNTIYF. DNA for the CDR3: TGTGCCACCAGCGGATACGGAAACACCATATATTTT.

This clonotype was recorded many times. The genes are TRBV12-3 or TRBV12-4 and TRBJ1-4; no firm D call. The CDR3 totals 13 residues. Deletions cut 5 bases from V and 8 bases from J, with 12 bases between. The CDR3 sequence: CASSIGHVEKLFF. In nucleotides, the CDR3 is TGTGCCAGCAGTATTGGCCACGTGGAAAAACTGTTTTTT.

This clonotype was detected only a few times. The chain carries TRBV4-2 and TRBJ1-6; TRBD1 matches 8 bases. CDR1 and CDR2 (germline): LGHNA, YNFKEQ. Trimming took 0 bases from V and 10 from J; bases not matched to a gene: 8. This CDR3 contains 16 residues. This chain's CDR3 is CASSQDVGTGSSPLHF. CDR3 DNA sequence: TGTGCCAGCAGCCAAGATGTTGGGACAGGATCATCACCCCTCCACTTT.

In this sample, this clonotype turned up many times. V is TRBV6-2 or TRBV6-3 and J is TRBJ1-5; D gene uncertain. Deletions cut 2 bases from V and 6 bases from J, with 11 bases between. The germline gives CDR1 MNHEY, CDR2 SVGEGT. The CDR3 is made up of 14 amino acids. The DNA for the CDR3 is TGTGCCAGCAGTTACGGCGGCAGCGGTCAGCCCCAGCATTTT. Amino acids: CASSYGGSGQPQHF.

This clonotype showed up many times. The chain employs TRBV13 and TRBJ2-2; TRBD1 is a possible D gene (6 bases). V was cut by 4 bases and J by 1 base, with 10 bases left in between. The CDR3 is 15 residues long. Germline V lookup: CDR1 PRHDT, CDR2 FYEKMQ (reference sequence). CDR3: CASSYREGNTGELFF. CDR3 in DNA: TGTGCCAGCAGCTACAGGGAAGGGAACACCGGGGAGCTGTTTTTT.

This clonotype was detected ten times or more. The rearrangement links TRBV12-3 or TRBV12-4 to TRBJ2-1, with D possibly matching TRBD1 (6 bases). The V gene lost 9 bases and the J gene lost 9 bases, with 24 bases spanning the gap. This CDR3 contains 15 residues. CDR3 residues: CASSQDVTGSSEQFF. The CDR3 DNA reads TGTGCCAGTTCACAAGACGTAACAGGGTCTAGTGAGCAGTTCTTC.

This clonotype was found once. This may come from a read error, since a much larger clone is one base off. The genes are TRBV29-1 and TRBJ1-1; 7 bases align to TRBD1. This CDR3 has 15 amino acids. With 2 bases clipped from V and 4 bases from J, the junction kept 10 bases outside the gene matches. Germline loops: CDR1 SQVTM, CDR2 ANQGSEA. CDR3 in DNA: TGCAGCGTTGAAAGGGGGCACAGCGGGGGCACTGAAGCTTTCTTT. It encodes CSVERGHSGGTEAFF.

This clonotype was seen more than once but under ten times. The genes are TRBV13 and TRBJ1-1; D is possibly TRBD1 (6 bases). Between the trimmed V and J ends, which lost 5 bases and 1 base, there was a span of 17 bases. The CDR3 is 16 amino acids. The germline V gene encodes CDR1 PRHDT and CDR2 FYEKMQ (reference sequence). The CDR3 reads CASSTRTVNPNTEAFF. The CDR3 DNA follows: TGTGCCAGCAGCACGCGGACAGTCAACCCGAACACTGAAGCTTTCTTT. Full variable domain (outside the CDR3, taken from reference TRBV13 and TRBJ1-1): AAGVIQSPRHLIKEKRETATLKCYPIPRHDTVYWYQQGPGQDPQFLISFYEKMQSDKGSIPDRFSAQQFSDYHSELNMSSLELGDSALYFCASSTRTVNPNTEAFFGQGTRLTVV.

This clonotype was counted at least ten times. The chain employs TRBV20-1 and TRBJ1-1; no clear D. The germline gives CDR1 DFQATT, CDR2 SNEGSKA (reference sequence). With 0 bases removed from V and 5 bases from J, the gap between germline ends came to 13 bases. The CDR3 extends over 14 amino acids. The CDR3: CSARDLSGSTEAFF. CDR3 DNA: TGCAGTGCTAGAGATCTATCTGGATCGACTGAAGCTTTCTTT.

This clonotype was seen repeatedly, ten times or more. The chain has TRBV3-1 and TRBJ1-4; D possibly corresponds to TRBD1 (6 bases). The V end lost 3 bases, the J end lost 5 bases, and 10 bases lay between the germline ends. There are 14 residues in the CDR3. Germline V lookup: CDR1 LGHDT, CDR2 YNNKEL (reference sequence). The CDR3, as DNA: TGTGCCAGCAGCCAGGGGGCTTCGAATGAAAAACTGTTTTTT. It encodes CASSQGASNEKLFF.

This clonotype was observed a handful of times. V is TRBV11-2 and J is TRBJ1-2; TRBD1 might be the D (6 bases). CDR1 and CDR2 from the germline V gene are SGHAT and FQNNGV. V lost 5 bases, J lost 8 bases, and 15 bases lay in between. The CDR3 is 13 amino acids. In DNA, the CDR3 is TGTGCCAGCAGCCAAGCCAGGGGTAAAGGCTACACCTTC. Protein product: CASSQARGKGYTF. The whole variable domain, remainder taken from reference TRBV11-2 and TRBJ1-2, is EAGVAQSPRYKIIEKRQSVAFWCNPISGHATLYWYQQILGQGPKLLIQFQNNGVVDDSQLPKDRFSAERLKGVDSTLKIQPAKLEDSAVYLCASSQARGKGYTFGSGTRLTVV.

The sample holds a few counts of this clonotype. The genes are TRBV10-3 and TRBJ2-3, with D perhaps TRBD2 (6 bases). This CDR3 has 13 amino acids. The germline V gene has CDR1 ENHRY and CDR2 SYGVKD. Trimming stripped 4 bases from V and 12 bases from J, with 17 bases between. The CDR3 sequence: CAISGGDHYPQYF. CDR3 DNA sequence: TGTGCCATCAGTGGGGGGGACCACTACCCACAGTATTTT.

This chain links TRBV11-2 with TRBJ2-4; D remains unclear. The germline V gene encodes CDR1 SGHAT and CDR2 FQNNGV. The V end was cut by 1 base, the J end by 8 bases, with 9 bases between. This CDR3 contains 13 residues. The CDR3 loop reads CASSLARTDIQYF. CDR3 bases: TGTGCCAGCAGCTTAGCCAGGACGGACATTCAGTACTTC.

This clonotype appeared a few times. This chain joins TRBV5-1 and TRBJ1-1; D is unresolved. Germline V gene sequence: CDR1 SGHRS, CDR2 YFSETQ. This CDR3 is built from 14 residues. V was cut by 0 bases and J by 3 bases, with 9 bases left in between. The DNA for the CDR3 is TGCGCCAGCAGCTTGGAGGGAGGGTACACTGAAGCTTTCTTT. The encoded protein is CASSLEGGYTEAFF.

This chain joins TRBV6-2 or TRBV6-3 and TRBJ1-1; possibly TRBD1 for D (5 bases). CDR1 is MNHEY and CDR2 is SVGEGT in the germline V gene. Deletions cut 2 bases from V and 6 bases from J, with 25 bases between. This CDR3 has 18 residues. CDR3 residues: CASSYIFDGRVGAAEAFF. Here the CDR3 DNA reads TGTGCCAGCAGTTACATTTTCGACGGCAGGGTAGGTGCAGCTGAAGCTTTCTTT.

The chain employs TRBV20-1 and TRBJ1-1; D perhaps matches TRBD1 (6 bases). V gave up 5 bases and J gave up 4 bases, with 14 bases separating them. The germline V gene has CDR1 DFQATT and CDR2 SNEGSKA (reference sequence). The CDR3 spans 13 residues. In nucleotides, the CDR3 is TGCAGTGCTCCTATAGGGGGGAGCACTGAAGCTTTCTTT. Protein product: CSAPIGGSTEAFF.